Shown below are 12 T cell receptor beta chains from a single sample sequenced in a study of memory CD4+ T cells and cytomegalovirus serostatus. The sort gate was single viable CD3+CD4+CD8-CD45RO+ cells for memory CD4+ T cells. The repertoire was sequenced with immunoSEQ multiplex PCR; TCRdb's copy has only in-frame clones and lacks some. The sample carries about 60,000 clones, roughly 84% recorded once. Sequencing was done on a sample of memory CD4+ T cells from blood. These receptors were taken from an adult in good health and CMV-seronegative. Some clones in this sample may be carry-over from other donors' samples.

V is TRBV28 and J is TRBJ2-7, with a tentative D call TRBD2 (6 bases). This CDR3 spans 16 amino acids. The ends were cut back, 5 bases at V and 0 bases at J, with 17 bases in the middle. Germline V gene data show CDR1 as MDHEN and CDR2 as SYDVKM. The CDR3 region has the DNA TGTGCCAGCAGTCCGCCGGGACTCGCGAGCTCCTACGAGCAGTACTTC. Protein: CASSPPGLASSYEQYF. Filled out from reference TRBV28 and TRBJ2-7, the complete variable domain reads DVKVTQSSRYLVKRTGEKVFLECVQDMDHENMFWYRQDPGLGLRLIYFSYDVKMKEKGDIPEGYSVSREKKERFSLILESASTNQTSMYLCASSPPGLASSYEQYFGPGTRLTVT.

This chain links TRBV15 with TRBJ1-3; TRBD1 might be the D (5 bases). V lost 0 bases, J lost 0 bases, and 18 bases lay in between. Looked up from germline, CDR1 is LNHNV and CDR2 is YYDKDF (reference sequence). CDR3 size: 19 residues. CDR3 DNA sequence: TGTGCCACCAGCAGAGACCGAAAGACAGCCCTCCTCTCTGGAAACACCATATATTTT. Encoded protein: CATSRDRKTALLSGNTIYF.

This chain connects TRBV6-1 to TRBJ1-5; TRBD1 aligns across 7 bases. This CDR3 is 16 amino acids long. The germline gives CDR1 MNHNS, CDR2 SASEGT. Losses at the gene ends were 4 bases for V and 2 bases for J; bases not matched to a gene: 8. The CDR3 region is CASSAYRGTGNQPQHF. CDR3 DNA: TGTGCCAGCAGTGCATACAGGGGTACCGGCAATCAGCCCCAGCATTTT.

The chain has TRBV11-2 and TRBJ2-7, with a weak D call TRBD1 (5 bases). The germline gives CDR1 SGHAT, CDR2 FQNNGV. V was cut by 5 bases and J by 2 bases, with 13 bases left in between. The CDR3 is made up of 14 amino acids. CDR3 residues: CASSPGGQTYEQYF. The CDR3 DNA sequence: TGTGCCAGCAGCCCAGGCGGACAAACCTACGAGCAGTACTTC.

The chain combines TRBV30 with TRBJ1-2; possibly TRBD1 for D (5 bases). CDR1 is GTSNPN, CDR2 SVGIG, per germline (reference sequence). V gave up 0 bases and J gave up 8 bases, with 10 bases separating them. The CDR3 has 12 amino acids. CDR3 region: CAWSVGARGYTF. DNA of the CDR3: TGTGCCTGGAGTGTCGGGGCCCGGGGCTACACCTTC.

The rearrangement links TRBV28 to TRBJ1-2, with TRBD1 identical over 8 bases. CDR3 length equals 17 residues. Germline CDR1 MDHEN, CDR2 SYDVKM. V shed 2 bases, J shed 5 bases, and the junction held 13 bases outside the gene matches. CDR3 in DNA: TGTGCCAGCAGTTTAGGCAGGGGGCTTGAGGGCCGGTATGGCTACACCTTC. It specifies CASSLGRGLEGRYGYTF.

This clone has just a few counts. The chain employs TRBV5-1 and TRBJ2-2; a weak D match, TRBD1 (5 bases). The V gene's germline CDR1 is SGHRS and CDR2 YFSETQ. The V gene lost 1 base and the J gene lost 5 bases, with 9 bases spanning the gap. This CDR3 comprises 14 residues. The DNA of the CDR3 is TGCGCCAGCAGCTTGTTAGGGGTTACCGGGGAGCTGTTTTTT. Amino acid sequence: CASSLLGVTGELFF.

The rearrangement links TRBV5-1 to TRBJ2-2, with 10 bases matching TRBD1. Trimming at V came to 8 bases and at J to 5 bases, leaving 6 bases not matched to a gene. The CDR3 consists of 14 residues. Germline lookup yields CDR1 SGHRS and CDR2 YFSETQ. The CDR3 spells CASTTGGDTGELFF. The CDR3 region has the DNA TGCGCCAGTACGACAGGGGGCGATACCGGGGAGCTGTTTTTT.

This clone was picked up a small number of times. The chain employs TRBV18 and TRBJ1-2; 7 positions match TRBD1. V gave up 3 bases and J gave up 2 bases; unmatched junction bases: 3. This CDR3 comprises 14 residues. Germline V gene lookup returns CDR1 KGHSH and CDR2 LQKENI. DNA for the CDR3: TGTGCCAGCTCACCCGGGGACAGAAACTATGGCTACACCTTC. The encoded protein is CASSPGDRNYGYTF. Full variable domain (outside the CDR3, taken from reference TRBV18 and TRBJ1-2): NAGVMQNPRHLVRRRGQEARLRCSPMKGHSHVYWYRQLPEEGLKFMVYLQKENIIDESGMPKERFSAEFPKEGPSILRIQQVVRGDSAAYFCASSPGDRNYGYTFGSGTRLTVV.

The chain is built from TRBV19 and TRBJ1-2, with TRBD1 identical over 9 bases. After removal of 1 base from V and 6 bases from J, the junction contained 9 bases not matched to a gene. Germline CDR1 and CDR2: LNHDA and SQIVND (reference sequence). The CDR3 extends over 16 amino acids. CDR3 loop: CASSIGLDRGLDGYTF. The CDR3 nucleotides read TGTGCCAGTAGTATAGGGCTGGACAGGGGCTTGGATGGCTACACCTTC.

J is TRBJ1-2 and V is TRBV7-3; tentative D call: TRBD1 (6 bases). Germline loops: CDR1 SGHTA, CDR2 FQGTGA. This CDR3 region has 15 residues. With 2 bases removed from V and 1 base from J, the gap between germline ends came to 11 bases. The CDR3 reads CASSLSGALNYGYTF. The CDR3 DNA sequence: TGTGCCAGCAGCTTATCAGGGGCCCTTAACTATGGCTACACCTTC.

V and J are TRBV30 and TRBJ1-3; D unclear. Germline lookup yields CDR1 GTSNPN and CDR2 SVGIG (reference sequence). The CDR3 contains 14 residues. V lost 7 bases, J lost 0 bases, and 13 bases lay in between. CDR3 nucleotide sequence: TGTGCCTTTCACCCTAGGTCCTCTGGAAACACCATATATTTT. Translated, it gives CAFHPRSSGNTIYF.